The 29 T cell receptor beta chains below come from one sample, sequenced in a study of T cell responses to AZD1222 COVID-19 vaccine. TCRdb keeps only in-frame clones here, not all; method: immunoSEQ multiplex PCR. The profile shows fewer than 90,000 clones, over 75% of them singletons. The sample was peripheral blood, taken on day 0 of AZD1222 vaccination. Source of these receptors: an adult in good health.

The chain employs TRBV9 and TRBJ1-1, with 7 bases that match TRBD1. CDR1 and CDR2 from the germline V gene are SGDLS and YYNGEE. The CDR3 consists of 14 residues. V was clipped by 3 bases and J by 2 bases; unmatched bases: 4. CDR3 in amino acids: CASSARTGNTEAFF. The DNA of the CDR3 is TGTGCCAGCAGCGCTCGGACAGGCAACACTGAAGCTTTCTTT.

This chain connects TRBV2 to TRBJ2-7, with D unresolved. CDR3 size: 12 residues. Trimming cost V 8 bases and J 3 bases, with 11 bases left between them. Germline V gene data show CDR1 as SNHLY and CDR2 as FYNNEI. The CDR3 sequence: CASGPEFYEQYF. CDR3 DNA sequence: TGTGCCAGCGGTCCAGAATTCTACGAGCAGTACTTC.

The V call is TRBV7-9, the J call TRBJ2-1, with TRBD1 matching 11 bases. Germline loops: CDR1 SEHNR, CDR2 FQNEAQ (reference sequence). J was trimmed by 4 bases and V by 4 bases; bases with no gene match: 3. CDR3 length: 15 amino acids. The CDR3 bases are TGTGCCAGCAGCTACGGACAGGGGGCGTACAATGAGCAGTTCTTC. Translation gives CASSYGQGAYNEQFF.

In DNA, the CDR3 is TGTGCCAGCAGCCAAGTTCTAGCGGGGGGGCCAGAGACCCAGTACTTC. The encoded protein is CASSQVLAGGPETQYF. This rearrangement joins TRBV3-1 (or the pseudogene TRBV3-2) to TRBJ2-5, with 12 bases lining up with TRBD2. Losses at the gene ends were 1 base for V and 4 bases for J; bases not matched to a gene: 4. The germline V gene encodes CDR1 LGHDT and CDR2 YNNKEL (reference sequence). The CDR3 sequence is 16 residues long.

The chain uses TRBV5-1 and TRBJ2-3, with 11 nucleotides matching TRBD2. The CDR3 runs to 14 residues. Germline loops: CDR1 SGHRS, CDR2 YFSETQ. V trimming: 5 bases; J trimming: 5 bases; junction bases outside the gene matches: 4. CDR3 in amino acids: CASRLGTSGDTQYF. CDR3 DNA: TGCGCCAGCAGACTCGGGACTAGCGGAGATACGCAGTATTTT.

The chain has TRBV28 and TRBJ1-1; 7 bases are a match to TRBD1. Trimming at V came to 5 bases and at J to 0 bases, leaving 6 bases not matched to a gene. The germline V gene encodes CDR1 MDHEN and CDR2 SYDVKM. The CDR3 has 15 residues. The CDR3 DNA is TGTGCCAGCAGTATTCCCGGGACAGTGAACACTGAAGCTTTCTTT. Translated, it gives CASSIPGTVNTEAFF.

This clone was observed a single time. The V and J genes are TRBV15 and TRBJ2-5; D is undetermined. This CDR3 is built from 16 residues. V shed 0 bases and J shed 1 base, with 12 bases lying between them. Germline assignment: CDR1 LNHNV and CDR2 YYDKDF (reference sequence). The CDR3 nucleotides are TGTGCCACCAGCAGAGATGTATTGGACCTCCAAGAGACCCAGTACTTC. Translation gives CATSRDVLDLQETQYF. The variable domain in full, with the rest retrieved from reference TRBV15 and TRBJ2-5, is DAMVIQNPRYQVTQFGKPVTLSCSQTLNHNVMYWYQQKSSQAPKLLFHYYDKDFNNEADTPDNFQSRRPNTSFCFLDIRSPGLGDTAMYLCATSRDVLDLQETQYFGPGTRLLVL.

The CDR3 coding sequence is TGTGCCAGTAGTATCGGGGAAAGTGGTTCACCCCTCCACTTT. Its protein product is CASSIGESGSPLHF. The rearrangement links TRBV19 to TRBJ1-6; D not certain. V shed 3 bases and J shed 9 bases, with 12 bases lying between them. The CDR3 loop spans 14 amino acids. Germline V gene data show CDR1 as LNHDA and CDR2 as SQIVND (reference sequence).

CDR3 coding DNA: TGCGCCAGCAGCCCCCGAATGGCTAGTGGAGTTGAAGATACGCAGTATTTT. Protein product: CASSPRMASGVEDTQYF. V and J are TRBV5-1 and TRBJ2-3; D not certain. V was shortened by 4 bases and J by 5 bases, with 23 bases between the two germline ends. Germline assignment: CDR1 SGHRS and CDR2 YFSETQ. The CDR3 is made up of 17 amino acids.

The rearrangement joins TRBV6-5 to TRBJ2-1; D unresolved. Germline V CDR1 and CDR2: MNHEY, SVGAGI. V lost 4 bases and J lost 4, with 14 bases in between. CDR3 size: 15 residues. The CDR3 sequence is CASSFSHLGYNEQFF. CDR3 coding DNA: TGTGCCAGCAGTTTTTCCCACCTCGGGTACAATGAGCAGTTCTTC.

Regarding this clone: Other DNA variants within this sample encode the same CDR3. The genes are TRBV11-3 and TRBJ2-2; 11 bases map to TRBD1. Germline loops: CDR1 SGHNT, CDR2 YENEEA. The CDR3 sequence is 15 residues long. V was clipped by 5 bases and J by 4 bases; unmatched bases: 3. The CDR3 region is CASSRDRGSTGELFF. The CDR3 coding sequence is TGTGCCAGCAGCCGGGACAGGGGGAGCACCGGGGAGCTGTTTTTT.

The CDR3 DNA reads as TGCAGCGTTTGGTTAGCACCCGGGGAGCTGTTTTTT. Amino acid sequence: CSVWLAPGELFF. The chain has TRBV29-1 and TRBJ2-2; D is unclear. The CDR3 runs to 12 residues. Trimming removed 5 bases from V and 6 bases from J, with 10 bases in between. Germline values: CDR1 SQVTM, CDR2 ANQGSEA.

The rearrangement uses TRBV18 and TRBJ1-1, with 8 bases fitting TRBD1. Germline assignment: CDR1 KGHSH and CDR2 LQKENI. The CDR3 is made up of 14 amino acids. V lost 3 bases, J lost 4 bases, and 4 bases stayed unmatched. The CDR3 protein is CASSPRGLGTEAFF. The CDR3 DNA is TGTGCCAGCTCACCCAGGGGGCTGGGCACTGAAGCTTTCTTT.

The J gene is TRBJ1-1, the V gene TRBV7-9; the D gene is possibly TRBD1 (6 bases). Germline CDR1 is SEHNR and CDR2 is FQNEAQ (reference sequence). The germline V and J ends were trimmed by 4 bases and 9 bases, with 15 bases remaining between them. The CDR3 has 13 amino acids. This chain's CDR3 is CASSSGPGQKAFF. DNA of the CDR3: TGTGCCAGCAGCTCTGGCCCGGGACAAAAAGCTTTCTTT.

Regarding this clone: Other nucleotide sequences from this sample produce the same CDR3. The J gene is TRBJ1-5, the V gene TRBV6-5; D not resolved. This CDR3 is 14 amino acids long. Per the germline V gene, CDR1 is MNHEY and CDR2 is SVGAGI. The ends were cut back, 4 bases at V and 0 bases at J, with 7 bases in the middle. The CDR3 sequence: CASSSTYSNQPQHF. CDR3 sequence (DNA): TGTGCCAGCAGTTCCACGTATAGCAATCAGCCCCAGCATTTT.

This sequence joins TRBV6-2 or TRBV6-3 and TRBJ1-2, with D unclear. This CDR3 spans 14 amino acids. V shed 2 bases and J shed 4 bases, with 11 bases lying between them. Per germline, CDR1 MNHEY and CDR2 SVGEGT. The CDR3 region is CASSYVGEGYGYTF. The CDR3, as DNA: TGTGCCAGCAGTTACGTCGGGGAGGGCTATGGCTACACCTTC.

The CDR3 coding sequence is TGTGCCAGCAGCTTTTCCGGGACTCCTTCCTTGAACACTGAAGCTTTCTTT. It codes for CASSFSGTPSLNTEAFF. The genes are TRBV5-4 and TRBJ1-1; weak D call: TRBD1 (5 bases). CDR3 size: 17 residues. Deletions cut 2 bases from V and 0 bases from J, with 17 bases between. Germline V gene lookup returns CDR1 SGHNT and CDR2 YYREEE (reference sequence).

V gene TRBV11-2 combines with J gene TRBJ2-2; 12 nucleotides match TRBD2. This CDR3 is built from 16 residues. V gave up 5 bases and J gave up 4 bases; unmatched junction bases: 5. Looked up from germline, CDR1 is SGHAT and CDR2 is FQNNGV. DNA of the CDR3: TGTGCCAGCAGCCCAGGGACTAGCGGGCGCACCGGGGAGCTGTTTTTT. As protein: CASSPGTSGRTGELFF.

In regard to this clone: At one end, the junction sequence differs from germline, possibly due to a read error. V and J are TRBV4-2 and TRBJ2-5; 7 bases match TRBD2. Per the germline V gene, CDR1 is LGHNA and CDR2 is YNFKEQ. The CDR3 loop spans 16 amino acids. This chain's CDR3 is CASSPESGGGWKTQYF. CDR3 nucleotide sequence: TGTGCCAGCAGCCCTGAGAGTGGGGGAGGGTGGAAGACTCAGTACTTC.

The chain is built from TRBV18 and TRBJ1-5; D possibly corresponds to TRBD1 (6 bases). Germline CDR1 is KGHSH and CDR2 is LQKENI. The CDR3 covers 16 residues. V was clipped by 0 bases and J by 2 bases, with 11 bases between them. CDR3 sequence: CASSPPAGAGNQPQHF. In nucleotides, the CDR3 is TGTGCCAGCTCACCACCGGCAGGGGCCGGCAATCAGCCCCAGCATTTT.

V usage is TRBV28 and J usage is TRBJ2-2; D gene unclear. Germline-derived CDR1 and CDR2 are MDHEN and SYDVKM. This CDR3 has 14 residues. The V and J ends lost 10 bases and 6 bases respectively, with 18 bases between them. This CDR3 is CATDPSGSPGELFF. The CDR3 DNA follows: TGTGCCACCGACCCAAGTGGATCCCCCGGGGAGCTGTTTTTT.

V is TRBV2 and J is TRBJ2-5; TRBD1 might be the D (6 bases). CDR1 and CDR2 (germline): SNHLY, FYNNEI. Trimming took 10 bases from V and 3 from J, leaving 15 bases between them. The CDR3 totals 13 residues. CDR3 DNA: TGTGCCACCACTTCGGACAGAAAAGAGACCCAGTACTTC. Translated: CATTSDRKETQYF. The full variable domain, completed using reference TRBV2 and TRBJ2-5, is EPEVTQTPSHQVTQMGQEVILRCVPISNHLYFYWYRQILGQKVEFLVSFYNNEISEKSEIFDDQFSVERPDGSNFTLKIRSTKLEDSAMYFCATTSDRKETQYFGPGTRLLVL.

The count of this clone is one. V usage is TRBV9 and J usage is TRBJ1-5; tentatively, D is TRBD1 (6 bases). CDR1 is SGDLS and CDR2 is YYNGEE in the germline V gene. V was trimmed by 4 bases and J by 6 bases, leaving 17 bases between them. This CDR3 has 15 amino acids. The chain's CDR3 is CASSPTAGVGQPQHF. The CDR3 bases are TGTGCCAGCAGCCCGACGGCAGGGGTAGGTCAGCCCCAGCATTTT.

This sequence joins TRBV29-1 and TRBJ2-1; unclear D gene. The CDR3 length is 15 residues. CDR1 and CDR2 (germline): SQVTM, ANQGSEA. Trimming removed 3 bases from V and 0 bases from J, with 12 bases in between. The CDR3 reads CSVEYGTSSYNEQFF. The CDR3 nucleotides are TGCAGCGTTGAGTACGGTACCAGCTCCTACAATGAGCAGTTCTTC.

V gene TRBV3-1 (or the pseudogene TRBV3-2) combines with J gene TRBJ1-5; D is possibly TRBD1 (5 bases). V was pared by 4 bases and J by 1 base, with 11 bases between. The CDR3 is made up of 15 amino acids. The germline V gene has CDR1 LGHDT and CDR2 YNNKEL (reference sequence). The CDR3 DNA reads as TGTGCCAGCAGCCTGGGACCACTGAGCAATCAGCCCCAGCATTTT. The encoded protein is CASSLGPLSNQPQHF.

A single count supports this clone. The V call is TRBV3-1 (or the pseudogene TRBV3-2), the J call TRBJ2-5; 15 bases line up with TRBD2. The CDR3 has 16 residues. The V gene's germline CDR1 is LGHDT and CDR2 YNNKEL (reference sequence). V trimming: 4 bases; J trimming: 5 bases; junction bases outside the gene matches: 5. In DNA, the CDR3 is TGTGCCAGCAGCCTTCGGACTAGCGGGAGGGGGGAGACCCAGTACTTC. It translates to CASSLRTSGRGETQYF.

The chain has TRBV2 and TRBJ1-5; D perhaps matches TRBD1 (5 bases). The CDR3 spans 15 residues. Germline V gene lookup returns CDR1 SNHLY and CDR2 FYNNEI. The V and J ends lost 5 bases and 2 bases respectively, with 13 bases between them. CDR3 protein: CASSSERGRNQPQHF. The CDR3 DNA reads as TGTGCCAGCAGTTCGGAGAGGGGCCGCAATCAGCCCCAGCATTTT.

The chain combines TRBV28 with TRBJ1-2; 7 nucleotides agree with TRBD1. V was pared by 6 bases and J by 2 bases, with 9 bases of the junction left unmatched. CDR3 length: 15 amino acids. Germline assignment: CDR1 MDHEN and CDR2 SYDVKM. CDR3 sequence (DNA): TGTGCCAGCAGCTCCACCGGGACAGTGAACTATGGCTACACCTTC. Encoded protein: CASSSTGTVNYGYTF.

V gene TRBV28 combines with J gene TRBJ2-7; D remains ambiguous. Germline loops: CDR1 MDHEN, CDR2 SYDVKM. V was cut by 1 base and J by 3 bases, with 10 bases left in between. The CDR3 length is 14 residues. As DNA, the CDR3 is TGTGCCAGCAGTTTATTGCCCCCCAGCTACGAGCAGTACTTC. It specifies CASSLLPPSYEQYF.